The clone carrying this T cell receptor (beta chain) was counted ten times or more. Its antigen is still unknown. Attachment of unique molecular identifiers to individual cDNA molecules was performed. Each CDR3 protein gets one entry after TCRdb re-called the 5' RACE reads with MiXCR. Seen here are about 97,000 distinct CDR3 sequences, approximately 11% observed once, and the top ten hold roughly 4.5%. The sample originates from a study of early T cells in non-severe SARS-CoV-2 infection. The study, taken as a whole, reports: Using VDJdb, the matching emphasized anti-spike CD8 responses while missing private and CD4 specificities.

Germline V gives CDR1 KGHSH, CDR2 LQKENI. The length of the CDR3 is 13 residues. Deletions cut 5 bases from V and 1 base from J, with 6 bases between. J is TRBJ1-5 and V is TRBV18; possible D gene TRBD1, 6 bases. This receptor was identified in an adult who was a healthcare worker with PCR-confirmed SARS-CoV-2 infection or an uninfected control (not recorded which). This material consisted of whole blood, taken at baseline. DNA for the CDR3: TGTGCCAGCTCAGGACAGAGCAATCAGCCCCAGCATTTT. Amino acid sequence: CASSGQSNQPQHF.